The 28 T cell receptor beta chains presented below share a single source sample, sequenced in a study of early T cells in non-severe SARS-CoV-2 infection. TCRdb passed the 5' RACE reads through MiXCR, listing each CDR3 protein once. This table has tens of thousands of distinct CDR3 sequences, over 4% appearing once. Sequences were obtained from whole blood. All receptors come from an adult who was a healthcare worker with PCR-confirmed SARS-CoV-2 infection or an uninfected control (not recorded which).

The V call is TRBV19, the J call TRBJ2-3, with 8 nucleotides matching TRBD2. In germline, CDR1 is LNHDA, CDR2 SQIVND (reference sequence). The CDR3 covers 16 residues. V dropped 1 base and J dropped 1; count of bases not matched to a gene: 4. CDR3 bases: TGTGCCAGTAGTATAGTAGCGGGGAGCGGCACAGATACGCAGTATTTT. It translates to CASSIVAGSGTDTQYF.

This chain uses TRBV2 with TRBJ2-5; D remains ambiguous. This CDR3 comprises 14 residues. V was trimmed by 2 bases and J by 5 bases, leaving 12 bases between them. CDR1 SNHLY and CDR2 FYNNEI come from the germline V gene. The CDR3 DNA sequence: TGTGCCAGCAGTGAAACCTGGTCGAGGGAGACCCAGTACTTC. Translated: CASSETWSRETQYF.

This clonotype showed up just a few times. J is TRBJ1-1 and V is TRBV5-1; D not certain. Trimming left V 0 bases short and J 10 bases short, with 16 bases between. The CDR3 consists of 14 residues. Germline V gene data show CDR1 as SGHRS and CDR2 as YFSETQ. CDR3 sequence reads: CASSLGQIGDGAFF. The CDR3 bases are TGCGCCAGCAGCTTGGGGCAGATAGGAGATGGAGCTTTCTTT.

This clonotype was detected many times. The chain combines TRBV27 with TRBJ2-5; 9 bases line up with TRBD1. The CDR3 covers 14 residues. Germline lookup yields CDR1 MNHEY and CDR2 SMNVEV (reference sequence). Trimming removed 6 bases from V and 6 bases from J; junction bases left unmatched: 8. CDR3 DNA: TGTGCCAGCAGAAAACAGGGGGCGAGTCAGACCCAGTACTTC. The encoded protein is CASRKQGASQTQYF.

This rearrangement joins TRBV14 to TRBJ1-1; perhaps TRBD1 as D (5 bases). This CDR3 is built from 13 residues. V was trimmed by 1 base and J by 6 bases, leaving 9 bases between them. The germline V gene has CDR1 SGHDN and CDR2 FVKESK. In DNA form, the CDR3 reads TGTGCCAGCAGCCAAGCCCGGGGGGCTGAAGCTTTCTTT. The encoded protein is CASSQARGAEAFF.

This clonotype was observed at least ten times. V is TRBV7-9 and J is TRBJ1-4; D is unclear. The CDR3 covers 13 residues. CDR1 and CDR2 from the germline V gene are SEHNR and FQNEAQ (reference sequence). Trimming removed 4 bases at V and 7 bases at J, with 10 bases between. The CDR3 coding sequence is TGTGCCAGCAGCTCCTCAGGCGGTGAAAAACTGTTTTTT. Its translation: CASSSSGGEKLFF.

This clonotype showed up just a few times. J is TRBJ2-7 and V is TRBV10-3; either TRBD1 or TRBD2 may supply D (5 bases each). Germline lookup yields CDR1 ENHRY and CDR2 SYGVKD. CDR3 length: 12 amino acids. Trimming left V 4 bases short and J 5 bases short, with 9 bases between. The CDR3 is CAISVGENEQYF. DNA for the CDR3: TGTGCCATCAGTGTGGGGGAAAACGAGCAGTACTTC.

This clonotype has at least ten counts. CDR3 in amino acids: CASSQGTGRLSPYF. The DNA of the CDR3 is TGCGCCAGCAGCCAGGGGACAGGCCGCCTTAGCCCGTATTTT. The V gene is TRBV5-1, the J gene TRBJ2-3; 8 nucleotides align to TRBD1. CDR3 size: 14 residues. Germline values: CDR1 SGHRS, CDR2 YFSETQ. The V segment lost 4 bases and the J segment 14 bases; nucleotides outside the gene matches: 15.

The V call is TRBV6-5, the J call TRBJ1-5, with D tentatively TRBD1 (6 bases). Trimming removed 5 bases from V and 7 bases from J, with 18 bases in between. Germline assignment: CDR1 MNHEY and CDR2 SVGAGI. The CDR3 length is 15 residues. The CDR3 spells CASSALGGGRQPQHF. The CDR3 DNA follows: TGTGCCAGCAGTGCCCTCGGGGGCGGCAGACAGCCCCAGCATTTT.

This chain connects TRBV4-3 to TRBJ2-2, with TRBD2 as a possible D gene (5 bases). V lost 0 bases and J 3 bases, leaving 11 bases between the germline ends. This CDR3 is 16 amino acids long. Germline V gene data show CDR1 as LGHNA and CDR2 as YSLEER. CDR3 protein: CASSQDPLAHTGELFF. CDR3 coding DNA: TGCGCCAGCAGCCAAGATCCGCTAGCACACACCGGGGAGCTGTTTTTT.

The table lists this clonotype with many counts. The DNA of the CDR3 is TGTGCCAGCAGTTCTGGGGGTAACACTGAAGCTTTCTTT. This gives the protein CASSSGGNTEAFF. The chain has TRBV7-9 and TRBJ1-1; weak D call: TRBD1 (5 bases). Germline V gives CDR1 SEHNR, CDR2 FQNEAQ (reference sequence). The CDR3 totals 13 residues. V dropped 6 bases and J dropped 2 bases, with 10 bases sitting between them.

Written as DNA, the CDR3 is TGCAGTGCTAGCCCCCCTTCGACAGGATCTAACTATGGCTACACCTTC. This translates into CSASPPSTGSNYGYTF. The chain combines TRBV20-1 with TRBJ1-2; possible D gene TRBD1, 6 bases. Trimming took off 3 bases at V and 0 bases at J, with 17 bases between the two ends. Germline V gene sequence: CDR1 DFQATT, CDR2 SNEGSKA (reference sequence). The CDR3 contains 16 residues.

This clonotype was observed at least ten times. The chain recombines TRBV20-1 with TRBJ2-7; TRBD2 aligns across 8 bases. V lost 6 bases, J lost 5 bases, and 9 bases stayed unmatched. This CDR3 region has 13 residues. Germline V CDR1 and CDR2: DFQATT, SNEGSKA (reference sequence). In DNA form, the CDR3 reads TGCAGTGCGGAAGACACTAGCGGTAACGAGCAGTACTTC. Protein: CSAEDTSGNEQYF.

This clonotype was seen at least ten times. The chain combines TRBV20-1 with TRBJ2-1; D gene uncertain. Trimming took off 1 base at V and 6 bases at J, with 10 bases between the two ends. The CDR3 consists of 13 residues. Germline V gives CDR1 DFQATT, CDR2 SNEGSKA (reference sequence). CDR3 protein: CSARASLFNEQFF. CDR3 nucleotides: TGCAGTGCTAGAGCTTCCCTCTTCAATGAGCAGTTCTTC.

This clonotype was recorded many times. V is TRBV9 and J is TRBJ2-3; weak D call: TRBD1 (5 bases). The CDR3 spans 15 residues. Germline V gene lookup returns CDR1 SGDLS and CDR2 YYNGEE. With 0 bases removed from V and 0 bases from J, the gap between germline ends came to 8 bases. In DNA, the CDR3 is TGTGCCAGCAGCGTAGAGGGGTACAGCACAGATACGCAGTATTTT. Its translation is CASSVEGYSTDTQYF.

In this sample, this clonotype turned up a few times. The chain links TRBV6-5 to TRBJ1-1; D gene unclear. V was clipped by 0 bases and J by 0 bases, with 8 bases between them. The CDR3 totals 15 residues. Germline V gene lookup returns CDR1 MNHEY and CDR2 SVGAGI. The CDR3 DNA reads TGTGCCAGCAGTTACTCGAGGCAGATGAACACTGAAGCTTTCTTT. It codes for CASSYSRQMNTEAFF.

In this sample, this clonotype turned up many times. The J gene is TRBJ2-5, the V gene TRBV12-3 or TRBV12-4, with D perhaps matching TRBD1 (5 bases). V shed 0 bases and J shed 4 bases, with 21 bases lying between them. The length of the CDR3 is 18 residues. The CDR3 bases are TGTGCCAGCAGTTTAGCCAGACAGAACCCCACTAAGAGAGAGACCCAGTACTTC. This encodes CASSLARQNPTKRETQYF.

This sequence joins TRBV2 and TRBJ1-1; a possible D gene is TRBD1 (6 bases). The CDR3 runs to 13 residues. Trimming took 6 bases from V and 1 from J, leaving 9 bases between them. Germline V gene lookup returns CDR1 SNHLY and CDR2 FYNNEI. The CDR3 reads CASRVGQNTEAFF. Here the CDR3 DNA reads TGTGCCAGCAGGGTGGGACAGAACACTGAAGCTTTCTTT.

This clonotype was counted many times. The chain couples TRBV10-1 to TRBJ2-7, with D possibly being TRBD1 (6 bases). Germline loops: CDR1 WNHNN, CDR2 SYGVQD (reference sequence). The CDR3 loop spans 13 amino acids. With 4 bases removed from V and 4 bases from J, the gap between germline ends came to 11 bases. CDR3 bases: TGCGCCAGCAGTGGGACAGACACTTACGAGCAGTACTTC. This codes for CASSGTDTYEQYF.

This clonotype was seen many times. The chain couples TRBV29-1 to TRBJ1-4; the D is unclear. Germline CDR1 reads SQVTM; CDR2 reads ANQGSEA. This CDR3 region has 11 residues. Trimming pared 1 base from V and 5 bases from J, leaving 2 bases between. CDR3 protein: CSVEANEKLFF. The DNA for the CDR3 is TGCAGCGTTGAAGCCAATGAAAAACTGTTTTTT.

This clonotype came up many times. CDR3 sequence: CASSHRVSNQPQHF. The CDR3 DNA sequence: TGTGCCAGCAGTCACAGGGTCAGCAATCAGCCCCAGCATTTT. V gene TRBV12-3 or TRBV12-4 combines with J gene TRBJ1-5; D is possibly TRBD1 (6 bases). Trimming removed 5 bases at V and 1 base at J, with 9 bases between. The CDR3 runs to 14 residues.

This clonotype was found many times. The V gene is TRBV9, the J gene TRBJ2-3; 8 bases fit TRBD2. The CDR3 spans 16 residues. Germline-derived CDR1 and CDR2 are SGDLS and YYNGEE. Unmatched junction bases numbered 6, after V lost 3 bases and J lost 0 bases. Here the CDR3 reads CASSAKLAASTDTQYF. CDR3 nucleotides: TGTGCCAGCAGCGCCAAACTAGCGGCCAGCACAGATACGCAGTATTTT.

The rearrangement joins TRBV6-5 to TRBJ2-1; 7 bases agree with TRBD1. V shed 2 bases and J 6 bases; nucleotides not matched to a gene: 1. Germline-derived CDR1 and CDR2 are MNHEY and SVGAGI. This CDR3 has 13 amino acids. This chain's CDR3 is CASSYGTVNEQFF. CDR3 bases: TGTGCCAGCAGTTACGGGACAGTCAATGAGCAGTTCTTC.

This sequence joins TRBV10-3 and TRBJ2-1, with D tentatively TRBD1 or TRBD2 (5 bases each). The CDR3 has 19 residues. Germline assignment: CDR1 ENHRY and CDR2 SYGVKD. Trimming took 2 bases from V and 0 from J, leaving 20 bases between them. The CDR3: CAISEAPGLAGSSYNEQFF. CDR3 coding DNA: TGTGCCATCAGTGAGGCCCCCGGGTTAGCAGGGAGCTCCTACAATGAGCAGTTCTTC.

This clonotype turned up a few times. This sequence joins TRBV14 and TRBJ2-5, with D hard to call. The V end lost 0 bases, the J end lost 1 base, and 6 bases lay between the germline ends. The CDR3 has 14 residues. Germline V gives CDR1 SGHDN, CDR2 FVKESK. In DNA, the CDR3 is TGTGCCAGCAGCCAAGATTTAGTCCAAGAGACCCAGTACTTC. Translation: CASSQDLVQETQYF.

The DNA for the CDR3 is TGTGCCAGCAGAATGAGCGGGGACTACAATGAGCAGTTCTTC. This translates into CASRMSGDYNEQFF. V is TRBV11-2 and J is TRBJ2-1, with 7 bases matching TRBD2. Trimming cost V 6 bases and J 3 bases; bases outside gene matches: 5. The germline V gene has CDR1 SGHAT and CDR2 FQNNGV. This CDR3 has 14 amino acids. The complete variable domain, with remaining parts taken from reference TRBV11-2 and TRBJ2-1, reads EAGVAQSPRYKIIEKRQSVAFWCNPISGHATLYWYQQILGQGPKLLIQFQNNGVVDDSQLPKDRFSAERLKGVDSTLKIQPAKLEDSAVYLCASRMSGDYNEQFFGPGTRLTVL.

This clonotype was seen a single time. The V gene is TRBV7-2, the J gene TRBJ2-3; 9 positions match TRBD2. Germline values: CDR1 SGHTA, CDR2 FQGNSA. V lost 2 bases, J lost 1 base, and 4 bases stayed unmatched. The CDR3 is 16 amino acids. The CDR3 region is CASSLYSSGGTDTQYF. CDR3 DNA: TGTGCCAGCAGCTTATACTCTAGCGGGGGCACAGATACGCAGTATTTT.

Ten or more counts support this clonotype. V and J are TRBV20-1 and TRBJ1-6, with 7 nucleotides matching TRBD1. The V and J ends lost 3 bases and 8 bases, in that order; junction bases with no gene match: 13. Per germline, CDR1 DFQATT and CDR2 SNEGSKA (reference sequence). The CDR3 totals 16 residues. The DNA for the CDR3 is TGCAGTGCTAGTCGTGGGGCAGGGGGACCCGATTCACCCCTCCACTTT. This encodes CSASRGAGGPDSPLHF.